This T cell receptor beta chain was sequenced for a study of long-term antiretroviral therapy in people with HIV. Points from the study as a whole: Controls had broader CDR3 length ranges than HIV repertoires did. Clones that expanded before ART (that is, prior to treatment) dominated the repertoire at all time points.

Survey-level resolution applied to immunoSEQ assay v3.0. Each sample aimed for roughly 40,000-55,000 sequenced T-cell genomes. Sequencing used immunoSEQ multiplex PCR; TCRdb keeps in-frame clones, though not all of them. The sample includes 20,000 to 25,000 clones, over 75% seen only once; the top ten take about 3.3%. Of note for this clone: The antigen is not known.

V was clipped by 6 bases and J by 4 bases, with 17 bases between them. The CDR3 has 15 residues. Germline-derived CDR1 and CDR2 are MNHEY and SVGAGI. Sequenced material: unsorted PBMCs, taken roughly 2.7 years after starting antiretroviral therapy. J is TRBJ2-3 and V is TRBV6-5; possibly TRBD2 for D (6 bases). The clonotype comes from a woman aged 45-60 years with HIV. The CDR3 sequence is CASSPRWGEADTQYF. In DNA form, the CDR3 reads TGTGCCAGCAGCCCGCGGTGGGGGGAGGCAGATACGCAGTATTTT.